Presented here are 26 T cell receptor beta chains from one specimen sequenced in a study of blood T cell repertoires in COVID-19. Some clones are missing from TCRdb's copy, which holds only in-frame ones; the method was immunoSEQ multiplex PCR. The repertoire includes a few hundred thousand clones, 70% to 90% of them detected once, and 6.5% to 8.5% sits in the top ten. The specimen was PBMCs or T cells enriched from blood (not recorded which). The receptor source for this set is a woman aged 60-75 years who had recovered from COVID-19.

This rearrangement joins TRBV5-6 to TRBJ2-7; D might be TRBD2 (7 bases). CDR1 and CDR2 from the germline V gene are SGHDT and YYEEEE. The CDR3 is made up of 15 amino acids. Trimming cost V 4 bases and J 6 bases, with 20 bases left between them. CDR3 sequence (DNA): TGTGCCAGCAGCGAGCGGGACACCGTTTGGGGCGAGCAGTACTTC. Translating it yields CASSERDTVWGEQYF.

This clone was recorded only once. At the DNA level, this CDR3 is encoded by other sequences in the same sample as well. This rearrangement joins TRBV9 to TRBJ1-5; D gene ambiguous. V lost 0 bases and J lost 2, with 9 bases in between. This CDR3 region has 15 residues. The germline gives CDR1 SGDLS, CDR2 YYNGEE. The CDR3 region is CASSVGGGGNQPQHF. CDR3 nucleotide sequence: TGTGCCAGCAGCGTAGGAGGCGGTGGCAATCAGCCCCAGCATTTT.

CDR3 in amino acids: CASSQVPRGGDNEQFF. CDR3 DNA: TGCGCCAGCAGCCAAGTCCCGAGGGGGGGGGACAATGAGCAGTTCTTC. V is TRBV4-1 and J is TRBJ2-1, with D perhaps TRBD2 (7 bases). The V gene lost 1 base and the J gene lost 5 bases, with 15 bases spanning the gap. CDR1 is MGHRA and CDR2 is YSYEKL in the germline V gene. This CDR3 contains 16 residues.

This chain joins TRBV18 and TRBJ2-4; TRBD1 agrees at 9 bases. J gave up 0 bases and V 0 bases, and 6 bases lay outside the gene matches. The germline gives CDR1 KGHSH, CDR2 LQKENI. This CDR3 contains 18 residues. The CDR3 bases are TGTGCCAGCTCACCACCGAGGACAGGGGACTCAGCCAAAAACATTCAGTACTTC. Its protein is CASSPPRTGDSAKNIQYF. Based on the CDR3 plus reference TRBV18 and TRBJ2-4, the full variable domain is NAGVMQNPRHLVRRRGQEARLRCSPMKGHSHVYWYRQLPEEGLKFMVYLQKENIIDESGMPKERFSAEFPKEGPSILRIQQVVRGDSAAYFCASSPPRTGDSAKNIQYFGAGTRLSVL.

V gene TRBV7-9 combines with J gene TRBJ1-2; D not certain. Germline CDR1 SEHNR, CDR2 FQNEAQ (reference sequence). CDR3 length: 14 amino acids. V shed 6 bases and J shed 2 bases, with 13 bases lying between them. The CDR3 region is CASSLQPGNYGYTF. The CDR3 DNA reads TGTGCCAGCAGTCTCCAGCCGGGAAACTATGGCTACACCTTC.

The chain joins TRBV10-3 to TRBJ1-3; no definite D call. This CDR3 comprises 12 residues. The V end lost 9 bases, the J end lost 4 bases, and 10 bases lay between the germline ends. Germline loops: CDR1 ENHRY, CDR2 SYGVKD. The CDR3 DNA reads TGTGCCATTCTTATTGCGGGAAACACCATATATTTT. Its protein product is CAILIAGNTIYF.

The genes are TRBV6-5 and TRBJ1-2; tentative D call: TRBD1 (5 bases). This CDR3 spans 14 amino acids. Germline V CDR1 and CDR2: MNHEY, SVGAGI. Between the trimmed V and J ends, which lost 7 bases and 8 bases, there was a span of 20 bases. The CDR3 sequence: CASTLQRGVYGYTF. The CDR3 DNA reads TGTGCCAGCACCCTACAACGGGGGGTCTACGGCTACACCTTC.

The rearrangement links TRBV7-9 to TRBJ2-5, with TRBD2 as a possible D gene (7 bases). The germline gives CDR1 SEHNR, CDR2 FQNEAQ (reference sequence). Trimming left V 4 bases short and J 5 bases short, with 20 bases between. The CDR3 is 16 residues long. The CDR3 nucleotides read TGTGCCAGCAGCTCCGGCCGGAGGGGGGAGGGCGAGACCCAGTACTTC. Protein: CASSSGRRGEGETQYF.

The chain joins TRBV12-3 or TRBV12-4 to TRBJ1-2; D unclear. Between the trimmed V and J ends, which lost 0 bases and 8 bases, there was a span of 10 bases. The CDR3 is made up of 13 amino acids. The CDR3 DNA reads TGTGCCAGCAGTTTAGCGTCCGGGAAAGGCTACACCTTC. It translates to CASSLASGKGYTF.

J is TRBJ1-4 and V is TRBV28; no clear D. The CDR3 is 16 residues long. Trimming left V 4 bases short and J 1 base short, with 13 bases between. CDR1 and CDR2 (germline): MDHEN, SYDVKM. CDR3 amino acids: CASSYNPKRTNEKLFF. In nucleotides, the CDR3 is TGTGCCAGCAGTTACAACCCAAAACGAACTAATGAAAAACTGTTTTTT.

The CDR3 coding sequence is TGCGCCAGCAGCCAAGATCTTCCGCCCGGAGTCCGCACAGATACGCAGTATTTT. This sequence encodes CASSQDLPPGVRTDTQYF. This sequence joins TRBV4-1 and TRBJ2-3; D unresolved. V lost 0 bases to trimming and J lost 1 base, with 17 bases between them. CDR3 length equals 18 residues. Germline values: CDR1 MGHRA, CDR2 YSYEKL.

V is TRBV9 and J is TRBJ1-2; 8 nucleotides agree with TRBD1. The CDR3 spans 17 residues. CDR1 and CDR2 from the germline V gene are SGDLS and YYNGEE. The trim removed 3 bases at V and 0 bases at J, leaving 10 bases unmatched. The CDR3 coding sequence is TGTGCCAGCAGCGGGCCCAGGGGGCTATCAGCTAACTATGGCTACACCTTC. This sequence encodes CASSGPRGLSANYGYTF.

Here the CDR3 reads CASSTFREYEQYF. CDR3 sequence (DNA): TGTGCCAGCAGCACTTTCCGGGAATACGAGCAGTACTTC. The rearrangement joins TRBV11-3 to TRBJ2-7; D is perhaps TRBD2 (5 bases). The V end lost 5 bases, the J end lost 4 bases, and 12 bases lay between the germline ends. Germline CDR1 is SGHNT and CDR2 is YENEEA. The CDR3 is 13 amino acids.

The V gene is TRBV28, the J gene TRBJ1-1, with D possibly being TRBD1 (6 bases). Germline CDR1 is MDHEN and CDR2 is SYDVKM. CDR3 size: 16 residues. V was clipped by 1 base and J by 1 base, with 13 bases between them. The CDR3 sequence is CASSLSPGVRNTEAFF. The CDR3 DNA is TGTGCCAGCAGTTTATCCCCAGGGGTGCGGAACACTGAAGCTTTCTTT.

The J gene is TRBJ2-6, the V gene TRBV5-1, with D unclear. The V end lost 4 bases, the J end lost 0 bases, and 8 bases lay between the germline ends. This CDR3 contains 15 residues. CDR1 is SGHRS and CDR2 is YFSETQ in the germline V gene. This chain's CDR3 is CASSPTVSGANVLTF. The CDR3 coding sequence is TGCGCCAGCAGCCCAACGGTCTCTGGGGCCAACGTCCTGACTTTC.

The chain carries TRBV5-6 and TRBJ1-2; the D is unclear. In germline, CDR1 is SGHDT, CDR2 YYEEEE. This CDR3 spans 13 amino acids. The V end was cut by 2 bases, the J end by 10 bases, with 15 bases between. The DNA of the CDR3 is TGTGCCAGCAGCTTAGGACTGGGCGAGGACTACACCTTC. Translated: CASSLGLGEDYTF.

This sequence joins TRBV18 and TRBJ2-4; D is possibly TRBD1 (6 bases). V gave up 3 bases and J gave up 1 base, with 13 bases separating them. Per the germline V gene, CDR1 is KGHSH and CDR2 is LQKENI. The CDR3 totals 16 residues. CDR3 DNA: TGTGCCAGCTCACCGGCGCTGGGGGCGGCCAAAAACATTCAGTACTTC. Its translation is CASSPALGAAKNIQYF.

V gene TRBV5-6 combines with J gene TRBJ1-4; tentative D call: TRBD1 (5 bases). Germline CDR1 is SGHDT and CDR2 is YYEEEE. The ends were cut back, 0 bases at V and 8 bases at J, with 14 bases in the middle. This CDR3 contains 15 residues. CDR3: CASSLVQGGREKLFF. In DNA form, the CDR3 reads TGTGCCAGCAGCTTGGTTCAGGGCGGTAGGGAAAAACTGTTTTTT.

The chain recombines TRBV5-5 with TRBJ2-4, with D tentatively TRBD2 (5 bases). CDR1 and CDR2 (germline): SGHKS, YYEKEE (reference sequence). V gave up 4 bases and J gave up 1 base, with 18 bases separating them. This CDR3 has 17 amino acids. CDR3: CASSPTTGSFAKNIQYF. Written as DNA, the CDR3 is TGTGCCAGCAGCCCCACGACTGGGAGCTTCGCCAAAAACATTCAGTACTTC.

This clone was counted a single time. The J gene is TRBJ2-5, the V gene TRBV30; 8 nucleotides align to TRBD1. The CDR3 is 12 residues long. Germline V gene data show CDR1 as GTSNPN and CDR2 as SVGIG (reference sequence). The ends lost 4 bases at V and 4 bases at J; junction bases unmatched: 2. CDR3 sequence (DNA): TGTGCCTGGAAGGACAGGGCAGAGACCCAGTACTTC. Amino acids: CAWKDRAETQYF.

The genes are TRBV27 and TRBJ1-1, with 8 nucleotides matching TRBD1. The length of the CDR3 is 14 residues. V shed 5 bases and J 11 bases; nucleotides not matched to a gene: 13. Germline assignment: CDR1 MNHEY and CDR2 SMNVEV (reference sequence). The chain's CDR3 is CASSLAGGLGEAFF. The CDR3 DNA sequence: TGTGCCAGCAGTCTCGCAGGGGGCCTAGGGGAGGCTTTCTTT.

J is TRBJ2-1 and V is TRBV10-3; 15 nucleotides agree with TRBD2. The CDR3 runs 15 residues. Trimming removed 4 bases from V and 12 bases from J; junction bases left unmatched: 7. CDR1 ENHRY and CDR2 SYGVKD come from the germline V gene. The DNA for the CDR3 is TGTGCCATCAGTGTCAACGCGGGACTAGCGGGAGGGCAGTTCTTC. Its translation: CAISVNAGLAGGQFF.

For the CDR3, the DNA is TGTGCCAGCAGCCCCAGAGGAAACACAGATACGCAGTATTTT. This gives the protein CASSPRGNTDTQYF. The chain carries TRBV9 and TRBJ2-3; D is unresolved. V gave up 4 bases and J gave up 2 bases, with 11 bases separating them. CDR1 and CDR2 from the germline V gene are SGDLS and YYNGEE. The CDR3 totals 14 residues.

The CDR3 region is CAINGSPYGYTF. The DNA of the CDR3 is TGTGCCATCAACGGGTCCCCCTATGGCTACACCTTC. The genes are TRBV10-3 and TRBJ1-2, with D hard to call. The length of the CDR3 is 12 residues. Per the germline V gene, CDR1 is ENHRY and CDR2 is SYGVKD. With 7 bases removed from V and 4 bases from J, the gap between germline ends came to 10 bases.

Concerning this clone: Different DNA sequences within this sample yield the same CDR3. The rearrangement uses TRBV3-1 (or the pseudogene TRBV3-2) and TRBJ2-1, with TRBD2 identical over 11 bases. This CDR3 has 14 amino acids. V was clipped by 6 bases and J by 6 bases; unmatched bases: 4. Looked up from germline, CDR1 is LGHDT and CDR2 is YNNKEL (reference sequence). CDR3 in DNA: TGTGCCAGCAGTCGTAGCGGGGGGGCCAATGAGCAGTTCTTC. Translation: CASSRSGGANEQFF.

V and J are TRBV27 and TRBJ1-6; the D gene is possibly TRBD1 (6 bases). Germline V CDR1 and CDR2: MNHEY, SMNVEV (reference sequence). V shed 2 bases and J shed 0 bases, with 17 bases lying between them. The CDR3 has 19 residues. The CDR3 reads CASSLRSWDTSSYNSPLHF. The DNA of the CDR3 is TGTGCCAGCAGTTTACGTAGCTGGGACACGAGCTCCTATAATTCACCCCTCCACTTT.